This T cell receptor (beta chain) was sequenced for a study of control samples from healthy donors and cancer patients. Method: immunoSEQ multiplex PCR; TCRdb's copy keeps in-frame clones and lacks some. The sample lists about 60,000 clones, roughly 95% seen once, with 0.85% to 1.4% in the top ten. The CDR3 sequence is 18 residues long. CDR1 is LGHNA, CDR2 YNFKEQ, per germline. V lost 4 bases, J lost 7 bases, and 20 bases stayed unmatched. The chain links TRBV4-2 to TRBJ2-5, with 8 bases fitting TRBD2. This sequence was found in a woman aged 18-30 years in good health. The sample taken for sequencing was blood. The DNA for the CDR3 is TGTGCCAGCAGCCCCCATCCCAACCCAGCGGGGGCTCCCCGGACCCAGTACTTC. Its translation: CASSPHPNPAGAPRTQYF.